The 21 T cell receptor beta chains reported below all come from one sample, sequenced in a study of blood T cell repertoires in COVID-19. TCRdb's table, derived via immunoSEQ multiplex PCR, lists solely in-frame clones and lacks some. The sample lists fewer than 55,000 clones; around 84% were seen once. Sample: peripheral blood. The source is a man aged 45 to 65 with acute or convalescent COVID-19.

The chain combines TRBV7-9 with TRBJ1-1; tentative D call: TRBD1 (5 bases). Looked up from germline, CDR1 is SEHNR and CDR2 is FQNEAQ (reference sequence). Between the trimmed V and J ends, which lost 7 bases and 4 bases, there was a span of 19 bases. This CDR3 is 15 amino acids long. CDR3: CASTHTGTVGTEAFF. In DNA form, the CDR3 reads TGTGCCAGCACGCATACAGGAACGGTAGGCACTGAAGCTTTCTTT.

V usage is TRBV11-2 and J usage is TRBJ2-1, with D unresolved. This CDR3 spans 14 amino acids. V lost 2 bases and J 0 bases, leaving 5 bases between the germline ends. The germline V gene encodes CDR1 SGHAT and CDR2 FQNNGV. This CDR3 is CASSLSSSYNEQFF. CDR3 DNA sequence: TGTGCCAGCAGCTTATCTAGCTCCTACAATGAGCAGTTCTTC.

The V gene is TRBV11-2, the J gene TRBJ2-3; no firm D call. The CDR3 extends over 16 amino acids. V lost 3 bases and J 0 bases, leaving 13 bases between the germline ends. Germline V lookup: CDR1 SGHAT, CDR2 FQNNGV. In DNA, the CDR3 is TGTGCCAGCAGCTTGTTTGCAGGCCCTAGCACAGATACGCAGTATTTT. Residues: CASSLFAGPSTDTQYF.

This clone was counted only a few times. V is TRBV12-5 and J is TRBJ2-1; D perhaps matches TRBD2 (6 bases). The CDR3 has 14 amino acids. Trimming left V 2 bases short and J 7 bases short, with 12 bases between. CDR1 is LGHNT, CDR2 FRNRAP, per germline. The CDR3 loop reads CASGLNAGWNEQFF. CDR3 bases: TGTGCTAGTGGTTTGAACGCGGGATGGAATGAGCAGTTCTTC. The full variable domain, in which reference TRBV12-5 and TRBJ2-1 provide the parts outside the CDR3, is DARVTQTPRHKVTEMGQEVTMRCQPILGHNTVFWYRQTMMQGLELLAYFRNRAPLDDSGMPKDRFSAEMPDATLATLKIQPSEPRDSAVYFCASGLNAGWNEQFFGPGTRLTVL.

The chain has TRBV5-1 and TRBJ1-6; a possible D gene is TRBD1 (5 bases). The CDR3 length is 15 residues. Trimming stripped 1 base from V and 8 bases from J, with 13 bases between. The germline CDR1 and CDR2 sequences are SGHRS and YFSETQ. This CDR3 is CASSLSGVGDSPLHF. DNA of the CDR3: TGCGCCAGCAGCTTGTCGGGGGTGGGTGATTCACCCCTCCACTTT.

CDR3: CASRGSSTDTQYF. In DNA form, the CDR3 reads TGTGCCAGCAGAGGGAGTAGCACAGATACGCAGTATTTT. The chain links TRBV14 to TRBJ2-3, with TRBD2 as a possible D gene (5 bases). Trimming shortened V by 6 bases and J by 0 bases, and 7 bases separated the two germline ends. The germline gives CDR1 SGHDN, CDR2 FVKESK. This CDR3 region has 13 residues.

This chain joins TRBV28 and TRBJ1-2; D gene unclear. The CDR3 totals 17 residues. Germline loops: CDR1 MDHEN, CDR2 SYDVKM. V lost 3 bases to trimming and J lost 4 bases, with 21 bases between them. This chain's CDR3 is CASSLFWEARLLYGYTF. The CDR3 DNA reads TGTGCCAGCAGTTTGTTTTGGGAGGCCAGACTTCTCTATGGCTACACCTTC.

The chain recombines TRBV9 with TRBJ1-6, with D possibly TRBD1 on 5 matching bases. From germline, CDR1 is SGDLS and CDR2 YYNGEE. The CDR3 length is 17 residues. Deletions cut 2 bases from V and 0 bases from J, with 12 bases between. The DNA for the CDR3 is TGTGCCAGCAGCGTCCACAGGCGAAGCTCCTATAATTCACCCCTCCACTTT. The encoded protein is CASSVHRRSSYNSPLHF.

This chain connects TRBV6-5 to TRBJ1-5, with 8 bases lining up with TRBD1. CDR1 is MNHEY and CDR2 is SVGAGI in the germline V gene. The length of the CDR3 is 16 residues. Unmatched junction bases numbered 5, after V lost 4 bases and J lost 0 bases. CDR3 residues: CASSSGQGSSNQPQHF. The CDR3 region has the DNA TGTGCCAGCAGTTCTGGACAGGGATCTAGCAATCAGCCCCAGCATTTT.

The chain carries TRBV18 and TRBJ2-1; possibly TRBD2 for D (5 bases). The CDR3 covers 13 residues. The V end lost 5 bases, the J end lost 7 bases, and 12 bases lay between the germline ends. Germline-derived CDR1 and CDR2 are KGHSH and LQKENI. CDR3 protein: CASSVGRGNEQFF. CDR3 coding DNA: TGTGCCAGCTCAGTTGGCCGGGGTAATGAGCAGTTCTTC. The full variable domain, with the rest looked up from reference TRBV18 and TRBJ2-1, is NAGVMQNPRHLVRRRGQEARLRCSPMKGHSHVYWYRQLPEEGLKFMVYLQKENIIDESGMPKERFSAEFPKEGPSILRIQQVVRGDSAAYFCASSVGRGNEQFFGPGTRLTVL.

The chain carries TRBV13 and TRBJ1-6; D unresolved. Germline values: CDR1 PRHDT, CDR2 FYEKMQ (reference sequence). CDR3 length: 14 amino acids. The ends were cut back, 2 bases at V and 7 bases at J, with 9 bases in the middle. The CDR3 here is CASSLLGPNSPLHF. The CDR3 DNA reads as TGTGCCAGCAGCTTATTGGGCCCAAATTCACCCCTCCACTTT.

The chain carries TRBV4-2 and TRBJ1-5; possibly TRBD1 for D (5 bases). This CDR3 region has 17 residues. CDR1 and CDR2 from the germline V gene are LGHNA and YNFKEQ. V was pared by 0 bases and J by 1 base, with 13 bases between. CDR3: CASSQDLTSGSNQPQHF. The CDR3 coding sequence is TGTGCCAGCAGCCAAGATCTGACTTCAGGGAGCAATCAGCCCCAGCATTTT.

The genes are TRBV5-1 and TRBJ1-6, with TRBD1 as a possible D gene (6 bases). Germline loops: CDR1 SGHRS, CDR2 YFSETQ. This CDR3 contains 14 residues. V gave up 4 bases and J gave up 7 bases, with 12 bases separating them. The CDR3 coding sequence is TGCGCCAGCAGCACGGACAGATTAAATTCACCCCTCCACTTT. Its translation: CASSTDRLNSPLHF.

The chain has TRBV15 and TRBJ2-1, with 8 bases identical to TRBD2. The CDR3 covers 17 residues. Germline CDR1 LNHNV, CDR2 YYDKDF (reference sequence). The V and J ends lost 0 bases and 5 bases, in that order; junction bases with no gene match: 9. The CDR3 is CATSRDPLAGRNNEQFF. The CDR3 bases are TGTGCCACCAGCAGAGACCCCCTAGCGGGCAGAAACAATGAGCAGTTCTTC.

The chain joins TRBV7-2 to TRBJ2-7, with D unclear. There are 12 residues in the CDR3. The germline CDR1 and CDR2 sequences are SGHTA and FQGNSA. Trimming left V 4 bases short and J 4 bases short, with 8 bases between. As DNA, the CDR3 is TGTGCCAGCAGCTCGTCCCTGTACGAGCAGTACTTC. Protein: CASSSSLYEQYF. The full variable domain, with the rest looked up from reference TRBV7-2 and TRBJ2-7, is GAGVSQSPSNKVTEKGKDVELRCDPISGHTALYWYRQSLGQGLEFLIYFQGNSAPDKSGLPSDRFSAERTGGSVSTLTIQRTQQEDSAVYLCASSSSLYEQYFGPGTRLTVT.

The chain employs TRBV4-1 and TRBJ2-7, with 9 bases identical to TRBD2. Germline trimming cut 4 bases from V and 2 bases from J; bases unmatched to any gene: 12. Germline CDR1 reads MGHRA; CDR2 reads YSYEKL. This CDR3 contains 17 residues. The CDR3 spells CASSPLSTSGFTYEQYF. The DNA for the CDR3 is TGCGCCAGCAGCCCCCTTTCAACTAGCGGGTTTACCTACGAGCAGTACTTC.

The chain links TRBV27 to TRBJ2-7, with D uncertain. The CDR3 covers 12 residues. Germline CDR1 and CDR2: MNHEY and SMNVEV (reference sequence). Trimming pared 3 bases from V and 0 bases from J, leaving 3 bases between. CDR3 amino acids: CASSFVSYEQYF. The CDR3 coding sequence is TGTGCCAGCAGTTTCGTCTCCTACGAGCAGTACTTC.

This chain uses TRBV5-5 with TRBJ1-5; D call uncertain. CDR1 and CDR2 (germline): SGHKS, YYEKEE (reference sequence). The CDR3 sequence is 15 residues long. V lost 0 bases, J lost 1 base, and 8 bases lay in between. CDR3 loop: CASSLGAASNQPQHF. DNA for the CDR3: TGTGCCAGCAGCTTGGGGGCAGCCAGCAATCAGCCCCAGCATTTT.

The chain combines TRBV28 with TRBJ1-2; a possible D gene is TRBD1 (5 bases). V lost 3 bases, J lost 10 bases, and 15 bases lay in between. CDR3 length equals 13 residues. CDR1 MDHEN and CDR2 SYDVKM come from the germline V gene. The CDR3 nucleotides read TGTGCCAGCAGTTTCAACGGGGGACTGGACTACACCTTC. Translating gives CASSFNGGLDYTF.

This chain connects TRBV18 to TRBJ2-1; the D is unclear. Looked up from germline, CDR1 is KGHSH and CDR2 is LQKENI. V was shortened by 5 bases and J by 0 bases, with 11 bases between the two germline ends. The CDR3 extends over 15 amino acids. CDR3 sequence (DNA): TGTGCCAGCTCAAACCCCGGTAGCTCCTACAATGAGCAGTTCTTC. The encoded protein is CASSNPGSSYNEQFF.

This rearrangement joins TRBV18 to TRBJ2-2, with TRBD2 identical over 7 bases. The CDR3 totals 17 residues. Germline V gene lookup returns CDR1 KGHSH and CDR2 LQKENI. The J segment lost 6 bases and the V segment lost 0 bases, leaving 10 bases of the junction unmatched. CDR3: CASSPPSGLGQPGELFF. The CDR3 nucleotides read TGTGCCAGCTCACCACCTAGCGGGCTTGGCCAACCCGGGGAGCTGTTTTTT.